The rows below give T cell receptor beta chains drawn from one sample of a study of blood T cells in healthy people across ages. TCRdb reprocessed the 5' RACE reads with MiXCR, giving one entry per CDR3 protein. Here the sample spans 800,000 or so distinct CDR3 sequences, 20% to 25% being singletons. The same specimen was also included in a second study, on T cells of mothers and their children.

Sample: blood. The origin of the receptors is a boy between 10 and 17 years old in good health. The CDR3 runs from the conserved cysteine through the conserved F or W. The D gene is left open where the match is weak. The size field is filled for only some rows; it gives once, few, many or a size class.

d_gene	j_gene	v_gene	abundance	CDR3nt	CDR3aa
-	TRBJ2-2	TRBV29-1	few	TGCAGCGTTGAGAACCCGGGCCACACCGGGGAGCTGTTTTTT	CSVENPGHTGELFF
TRBD1	TRBJ2-1	TRBV4-2	-	TGTGCCAGCAGCCAAGATATCGGGACAGGGGGTTTGTATGAGCAGTTCTTC	CASSQDIGTGGLYEQFF
TRBD2	TRBJ2-3	TRBV28	-	TGTGCCAGCAGTTTAGAGGTAGCGGGAGGGACCACAGATACGCAGTATTTT	CASSLEVAGGTTDTQYF
-	TRBJ1-2	TRBV4-2	few	TGTGCCAGCAGCCCCAACCAGGGAGGCTATGGCTACACCTTC	CASSPNQGGYGYTF
-	TRBJ2-1	TRBV10-2	-	TGCGCCAGCAGCCTCGATGTAGGGTGGGGTGAAGGTGAGCAGTTCTTC	CASSLDVGWGEGEQFF
TRBD1	TRBJ1-2	TRBV7-9	few	TGTGCCAGCAGCTCACACTCTCAGGGGGTCCGCGCCGGCTACACCTTC	CASSSHSQGVRAGYTF
-	TRBJ1-1	TRBV20-1	few	TGCAGTGCTAGTCCCCGTAACGGGGTTGAAGCTTTCTTT	CSASPRNGVEAFF
-	TRBJ2-3	TRBV10-3	-	TGTGCCATCAGTGACTTAACAGATACGCAGTATTTT	CAISDLTDTQYF
TRBD2	TRBJ2-7	TRBV27	few	TGTGCCAGCACAGGTCTCGGGGGGGCCACCTACGAGCAGTACTTC	CASTGLGGATYEQYF
-	TRBJ2-1	TRBV12-3/TRBV12-4	few	TGTGCCACCGTCTCCTACAATGAGCAGTTCTTC	CATVSYNEQFF
-	TRBJ2-5	TRBV12-5	-	TGTGCTAGTGGTTGGGGGGAGGCCCAGTACTTC	CASGWGEAQYF
TRBD1	TRBJ1-6	TRBV25-1	few	TGTGCCAGCAGTGAATTTCGACAGGGCGAATCACCCCTCCACTTT	CASSEFRQGESPLHF
TRBD2	TRBJ2-1	TRBV24-1	-	TGTGCCACCAGTGATTTGGGACTAGCGGGTGGTCTGCACGAGCAGTGCTTC	CATSDLGLAGGLHEQCF
TRBD1	TRBJ2-5	TRBV5-1	-	TGCGCCAGCAGCCGGTTGGGACAGGGGGCATACGAGCAGCACTTC	CASSRLGQGAYEQHF
-	TRBJ2-3	TRBV10-3	-	TGTGCCACCAGTGATGACAGTGTACGGCAACGGGAGTATTTT	CATSDDSVRQREYF
TRBD2	TRBJ2-1	TRBV11-3	few	TGTGCCAGCAGCTTAACCCTGCTAGCGGGGGGGCTCAATGAGCAGTTCTTC	CASSLTLLAGGLNEQFF
TRBD2	TRBJ2-1	TRBV29-1	few	TGCAGCGTTTTGGGCTTAGCGGGAATCAACAATGAGCAGTTCTTC	CSVLGLAGINNEQFF
-	TRBJ2-7	TRBV12-3/TRBV12-4	-	TGTGCCAGCAGTCGCCACAATCAGGACGAGCAGTACTTC	CASSRHNQDEQYF
-	TRBJ2-1	TRBV11-2	-	TGTGCCAGCAGCTTAGATATCCAGCGGAGGGCCGAAGCCTACAATGAGCAGTTCTTC	CASSLDIQRRAEAYNEQFF
-	TRBJ2-7	TRBV5-1	-	TGCGCCAGCAGCTCCGTTCCCGGGGCCAGGGGGGACGAGCAGTACTTC	CASSSVPGARGDEQYF
TRBD2	TRBJ2-5	TRBV5-6	-	TGTGCCAGCAGCTTCGGGACTGGCGGGAGACCCCCACTACAAGAGACCCAGTACTTC	CASSFGTGGRPPLQETQYF
TRBD2	TRBJ2-1	TRBV6-2/TRBV6-3	many	TGTGCCAGCAGCGCATTTTCGGGGGGGCTCCGCAATGAGCAGTTCTTC	CASSAFSGGLRNEQFF
TRBD1	TRBJ2-2	TRBV7-8	-	TGTGCCAGCAGTCCTGACAGGGGGGCCTTAAACACCGGGGAGCTGTTTTTT	CASSPDRGALNTGELFF
-	TRBJ2-5	TRBV20-1	few	TGCAGTGCTCGGGACCCCATGTATGAGCAGTACTTC	CSARDPMYEQYF
-	TRBJ2-7	TRBV29-1	-	TGCAGCGCCATCACAGGGTTACACGAGCAGTACTTC	CSAITGLHEQYF
-	TRBJ1-4	TRBV11-2	-	TGTGCCAGCAGCTTATGGGTGGGGGAAAAACCGTTTTTT	CASSLWVGEKPFF
-	TRBJ2-1	TRBV7-2	-	TGTGCCAGCAGCTTCATCGGGAAAGCCGCCAATGAGCAGTTCTTC	CASSFIGKAANEQFF
TRBD1	TRBJ2-7	TRBV28	-	TGTGCCAGCAGTTCCGGGACAGGGGGAGAAGGGCCCGCTTACGAGCAGTACTTC	CASSSGTGGEGPAYEQYF
-	TRBJ1-2	TRBV7-2	few	TGTGCCAGCAGCCTAGACAGGTGGGGCTACACCTTC	CASSLDRWGYTF
TRBD1	TRBJ1-3	TRBV4-3	-	TGCGCCAGCAGCCCCGAGGACAGGGGGCCTGGAAACACCATATATTTT	CASSPEDRGPGNTIYF
-	TRBJ2-4	TRBV28	few	TGTGCCAGCAGTTTTCTATCATCCAAAAACATTCAGTACTTC	CASSFLSSKNIQYF
-	TRBJ2-6	TRBV12-3/TRBV12-4	-	TGTGCCAGCAGTTTGAGTTTCACAGGATCTGGGGCCAACGTCCCGACTTTC	CASSLSFTGSGANVPTF
TRBD1	TRBJ1-2	TRBV28	-	TGTGCCAGCAGTGCCCCAGACAGGGAGTTGCACTATGGCTACACCTTC	CASSAPDRELHYGYTF
TRBD2	TRBJ2-1	TRBV6-2/TRBV6-3	-	TGTGCCAGCAGTTACTCTAGCGGGAGTTATGAGCAGTTCTTC	CASSYSSGSYEQFF
-	TRBJ1-2	TRBV20-1	-	TGCAGTGCTAACGCGTATGGCTACACCTTC	CSANAYGYTF
-	TRBJ1-1	TRBV7-2	-	TGTGCCAGCAGCTTACTCGGGACGGAGAACACTGAAGCTTTCTTT	CASSLLGTENTEAFF
-	TRBJ2-2	TRBV4-2	-	TGTGCCAGCAGCCTCCCGGACCCCACCGGGGAGCTGTTTTTT	CASSLPDPTGELFF
-	TRBJ2-5	TRBV7-9	-	TGTGCCAGCAGCCCCGCCCGGGCAGGGGAAGGTAAAGAGACCCAGTACTTC	CASSPARAGEGKETQYF
-	TRBJ2-1	TRBV7-2	few	TGTGCCAGCAGCTTAGACTACGACAATGAGCAGTTCTTC	CASSLDYDNEQFF
TRBD1	TRBJ2-7	TRBV7-2	-	TGTACCGGCAGCCCCTACTCAGGGGGCGAGCAGTACTTC	CTGSPYSGGEQYF
TRBD1	TRBJ2-7	TRBV13	-	TGTGCCAGCAGCGTCACAGGGGGCGCGGGCTACGAGCAGTACTTC	CASSVTGGAGYEQYF
TRBD2	TRBJ2-1	TRBV20-1	few	TGCAGTGCTAGAGATAGCGGGGGGGCCTACAATGAGCAGTTCTTC	CSARDSGGAYNEQFF
-	TRBJ2-1	TRBV6-2/TRBV6-3	-	TGTGCCAGCAGTCACGCCGGCATGGAGGCAGTCAATGAGCAGTTCTTC	CASSHAGMEAVNEQFF
-	TRBJ2-6	TRBV10-2	-	TGCGCCAGCAGTGACAGGCCCTCTGGGGCCAACGTCCTGACTTTC	CASSDRPSGANVLTF
-	TRBJ1-5	TRBV28	few	TGTGCCAGCAGTCACAGAGGGTCCCAGCCCCAGCATTTT	CASSHRGSQPQHF
-	TRBJ1-4	TRBV9	few	TGTGCCAGCAGCCCCCGGCGGAGTGATGAAAAACTGTTTTTT	CASSPRRSDEKLFF
TRBD1	TRBJ2-5	TRBV12-5	few	TGTGCTAGTGGTTCGGGGACAGGGTCCCACCAAGAGACCCAGTACTTC	CASGSGTGSHQETQYF
-	TRBJ1-4	TRBV4-2	few	TGTGCCAGCAGCCGCGAACCGGGAGGAGGTGAAAAACTGTTTTTT	CASSREPGGGEKLFF
TRBD1	TRBJ2-7	TRBV24-1	few	TGTGCCACCTGGGACAGGCGGCTCACTTCCTACGAGCAGTACTTC	CATWDRRLTSYEQYF